What follows are 17 T cell receptor beta chains derived from one specimen sequenced in a study of CD8+CD57+ T cells in acquired aplastic anemia. TCR beta VDJ and CDR3 profiling used genomic DNA as template. TCRdb independently ran MiXCR on the reads; one entry per CDR3 protein. This sample has some 220,000 distinct CDR3 sequences, with almost 35% found just once. The sequencing sample was made of sorted CD4+, CD8+, or CD8+CD57+ T cells (not recorded which) from PBMCs. The receptors were sampled from a human donor in good health, serving as a control.

Only a few counts were recorded for this clonotype. The genes are TRBV6-5 and TRBJ2-2; D remains unclear. The CDR3 is 13 amino acids. Germline lookup yields CDR1 MNHEY and CDR2 SVGAGI. Trimming took 4 bases from V and 12 from J, leaving 15 bases between them. Written as DNA, the CDR3 is TGTGCCAGCAGTTCCGGACGGGCCCGGAAGCTGTTTTTT. This translates into CASSSGRARKLFF.

The rearrangement links TRBV25-1 to TRBJ2-7; possibly TRBD2 for D (5 bases). The CDR3 has 13 residues. Germline assignment: CDR1 MGHDK and CDR2 SYGVNS. The germline V and J ends were trimmed by 6 bases and 4 bases, with 13 bases remaining between them. CDR3 loop: CASSQAAEYEQYF. CDR3 bases: TGTGCCAGCAGCCAAGCAGCGGAGTACGAGCAGTACTTC.

This clonotype appeared many times. The chain joins TRBV4-2 to TRBJ1-2; 8 bases line up with TRBD1. The CDR3 runs to 14 residues. Germline CDR1 is LGHNA and CDR2 is YNFKEQ. Trimming removed 4 bases from V and 6 bases from J; junction bases left unmatched: 7. The CDR3 spells CASSRIQGDNGYTF. The CDR3, as DNA: TGTGCCAGCAGCCGTATACAGGGGGATAATGGCTACACCTTC.

The gene calls are TRBV5-1 and TRBJ2-7; D call uncertain. The germline CDR1 and CDR2 sequences are SGHRS and YFSETQ. The CDR3 runs to 14 residues. Between the trimmed V and J ends, which lost 1 base and 7 bases, there was a span of 15 bases. In DNA form, the CDR3 reads TGCGCCAGCAGCTTGAATGACATATATGGTGAGCAGTACTTC. It translates to CASSLNDIYGEQYF.

This clonotype was found a few times. A junction end diverges from the germline sequence, so it may reflect a read error. The CDR3 spells CASSEQGRYYGYTF. The CDR3 DNA is TGTGCCAGCAGCGAACAGGGGAGATACTATGGCTACACCTTC. The V gene is TRBV15, the J gene TRBJ1-2; 7 positions match TRBD1. The CDR3 has 14 amino acids. Germline values: CDR1 LNHNV, CDR2 YYDKDF (reference sequence).

This clonotype was recorded at least ten times. V usage is TRBV19 and J usage is TRBJ2-5; TRBD2 aligns across 11 bases. The J segment lost 4 bases and the V segment lost 5 bases, leaving 9 bases of the junction unmatched. In germline, CDR1 is LNHDA, CDR2 SQIVND (reference sequence). This CDR3 has 16 amino acids. The CDR3 loop is CASSDGSGRGPETQYF. CDR3 nucleotide sequence: TGTGCCAGTAGTGACGGTAGCGGGAGGGGCCCAGAGACCCAGTACTTC.

Many counts were recorded for this clonotype. This chain links TRBV7-9 with TRBJ1-1; maybe TRBD1 (6 bases). The V end was cut by 2 bases, the J end by 5 bases, with 9 bases between. The germline V gene has CDR1 SEHNR and CDR2 FQNEAQ (reference sequence). This CDR3 region has 13 residues. CDR3 amino acids: CASSLTGLTEAFF. For the CDR3, the DNA is TGTGCCAGCAGCTTAACAGGGTTGACTGAAGCTTTCTTT.

The V and J genes are TRBV12-5 and TRBJ2-1; D possibly corresponds to TRBD1 (5 bases). The germline CDR1 and CDR2 sequences are LGHNT and FRNRAP. V dropped 0 bases and J dropped 7 bases, with 13 bases sitting between them. This CDR3 comprises 15 residues. The CDR3 spells CASGLVPPRVNEQFF. The CDR3 DNA follows: TGTGCTAGTGGTTTGGTACCCCCCAGGGTGAATGAGCAGTTCTTC.

This clonotype was seen at least ten times. A single base separates this from a much larger clone, so it may be a read error. This sequence joins TRBV2 and TRBJ1-6; perhaps TRBD1 as D (5 bases). This CDR3 contains 13 residues. V was trimmed by 7 bases and J by 9 bases, leaving 13 bases between them. CDR1 and CDR2 from the germline V gene are SNHLY and FYNNEI. The CDR3 spells CASKGRWSSPLHF. For the CDR3, the DNA is TGTGCCAGCAAGGGGAGGTGGAGTTCACCCCTCCACTTT.

The V gene is TRBV20-1, the J gene TRBJ1-2; D call uncertain. Germline CDR1 reads DFQATT; CDR2 reads SNEGSKA (reference sequence). CDR3 length equals 14 residues. V gave up 5 bases and J gave up 5 bases, with 18 bases separating them. The CDR3 DNA reads as TGCAGTGCTTCCTCGGGCGGCAGTGAGTATGGCTACACCTTC. This translates into CSASSGGSEYGYTF.

Comments on this clonotype: A much larger clone is a single base away; this may be a read error. This chain links TRBV20-1 with TRBJ1-1; a possible D gene is TRBD1 (5 bases). This CDR3 region has 11 residues. CDR1 DFQATT and CDR2 SNEGSKA come from the germline V gene (reference sequence). For the CDR3, the DNA is TGCGGTCCATGGGGGGGCACTGAAGCTTTCTTT. Encoded protein: CGPWGGTEAFF.

This clonotype showed up just a few times. This chain's CDR3 is CASSIGQGAGELFF. Written as DNA, the CDR3 is TGTGCCAGTAGTATCGGACAGGGCGCCGGGGAGCTGTTTTTT. The rearrangement joins TRBV19 to TRBJ2-2, with 8 bases that match TRBD1. Trimming at V came to 3 bases and at J to 6 bases, leaving 3 bases not matched to a gene. The CDR3 loop spans 14 amino acids. Germline CDR1 LNHDA, CDR2 SQIVND (reference sequence).

This clonotype was detected many times. This chain links TRBV11-1 with TRBJ1-2; D is perhaps TRBD1 (6 bases). CDR3 length: 17 amino acids. With 0 bases removed from V and 7 bases from J, the gap between germline ends came to 21 bases. The germline gives CDR1 SGHAT, CDR2 FQDESV (reference sequence). CDR3 sequence reads: CASSLARITGRIGGYTF. The CDR3, as DNA: TGTGCCAGCAGCTTAGCGAGGATAACAGGGAGAATCGGTGGCTACACCTTC. The full variable domain, rest sourced from reference TRBV11-1 and TRBJ1-2, is EAEVAQSPRYKITEKSQAVAFWCDPISGHATLYWYRQILGQGPELLVQFQDESVVDDSQLPKDRFSAERLKGVDSTLKIQPAELGDSAMYLCASSLARITGRIGGYTFGSGTRLTVV.

The chain recombines TRBV24-1 with TRBJ1-4; D is perhaps TRBD1 (6 bases). Trimming shortened V by 4 bases and J by 7 bases, and 18 bases separated the two germline ends. Germline V lookup: CDR1 KGHDR, CDR2 SFDVKD. The CDR3 is 16 residues long. CDR3 nucleotide sequence: TGTGCCACCAGTGACGGGACACCTTTTGACGGTGAAAAACTGTTTTTT. Its translation is CATSDGTPFDGEKLFF.

This clonotype was seen more than once but under ten times. The chain recombines TRBV30 with TRBJ2-1; possible D gene TRBD2, 6 bases. Trimming took off 0 bases at V and 9 bases at J, with 12 bases between the two ends. This CDR3 contains 13 residues. The germline V gene has CDR1 GTSNPN and CDR2 SVGIG (reference sequence). CDR3 sequence (DNA): TGTGCCTGGAGTGTAGAACTAGCTAGTGAGCAGTTCTTC. The encoded protein is CAWSVELASEQFF. The variable domain in full, completed from reference TRBV30 and TRBJ2-1, reads SQTIHQWPATLVQPVGSPLSLECTVEGTSNPNLYWYRQAAGRGLQLLFYSVGIGQISSEVPQNLSASRPQDRQFILSSKKLLLSDSGFYLCAWSVELASEQFFGPGTRLTVL.

About this clonotype itself: Being one base from a much bigger clone, this may be a read error. The chain recombines TRBV10-3 with TRBJ1-6; 8 bases agree with TRBD1. Trimming cost V 5 bases and J 13 bases; bases outside gene matches: 13. This CDR3 spans 15 amino acids. Looked up from germline, CDR1 is ENHRY and CDR2 is SYGVKD. CDR3 region: CAISYGGTGTFPLHF. In nucleotides, the CDR3 is TGTGCCATCAGTTACGGCGGGACAGGAACATTTCCCCTCCACTTT.

The chain links TRBV25-1 to TRBJ2-2, with 9 bases aligning to TRBD2. The CDR3 sequence is 18 residues long. Trimming at V came to 6 bases and at J to 2 bases, leaving 13 bases not matched to a gene. Germline V gene lookup returns CDR1 MGHDK and CDR2 SYGVNS. The CDR3, as DNA: TGTGCCAGCAGCCGGAACGTCAGACTAGCGGACAACACCGGGGAGCTGTTTTTT. Protein sequence: CASSRNVRLADNTGELFF.